Given below is one T cell receptor beta chain in context. This sample also contains other DNA sequences that code for the same CDR3. The data originate from a study of shared clonotypes between healthy human individuals. The CDR3 spans 14 residues. The trim removed 2 bases at V and 6 bases at J, leaving 4 bases unmatched. Per the germline V gene, CDR1 is SGHTA and CDR2 is FQGTGA. The assay was immunoSEQ multiplex PCR, and TCRdb's table has in-frame clones only and misses some. In the table there are millions of clones, 95% of which are singletons. Sequencing was done on a sample of naive CD4+ T cells sorted from blood. Subset specified: CD45RA+ positively selected. The receptor was derived from a man aged 18 to 29 in good health. The genes are TRBV7-3 and TRBJ2-1, with 7 nucleotides matching TRBD2. CDR3 protein: CASSLRRGGNEQFF. CDR3 nucleotides: TGTGCCAGCAGCTTACGGCGCGGGGGCAATGAGCAGTTCTTC.